This is a list of T cell receptor beta chains from one sample in a study of T cell responses to AZD1222 COVID-19 vaccine. Some clones are missing from TCRdb's copy, which holds only in-frame ones; the method was immunoSEQ multiplex PCR. The table lists around 78,000 clones, around 90% of them singletons. This specimen consisted of peripheral blood, obtained on day 0 of MenACWY control vaccination. These receptor sequences come from an adult in good health. The CDR3 runs from the conserved cysteine through the conserved F or W. The D gene is left open where the match is weak. The size of a clone is reported for some rows only, either as once, few or many, or as a class for expanded clones.

TRBV19	TRBJ2-7	TRBD1	.	CASSIAGTGLGPYEQYF	TGTGCCAGTAGTATAGCCGGGACAGGTCTGGGCCCCTACGAGCAGTACTTC
TRBV21-1	TRBJ1-4	.	.	CASSKTRNRYSTNEKLFF	TGTGCCAGCAGCAAAACCAGAAACAGGTACTCAACTAATGAAAAACTGTTTTTT
TRBV19	TRBJ1-2	.	.	CARKRGFSGYGYTF	TGTGCCAGGAAACGGGGGTTCAGTGGTTATGGCTACACCTTC
TRBV25-1	TRBJ1-1	.	once	CASKEKHEAFF	TGTGCCAGCAAGGAGAAGCATGAAGCTTTCTTT
TRBV29-1	TRBJ2-7	TRBD2	.	CSVVGGRGGEQYF	TGCAGCGTTGTGGGAGGGAGGGGCGGCGAGCAGTACTTC
TRBV28	TRBJ2-2	TRBD2	.	CASKEGGYTGELFF	TGTGCCAGCAAGGAGGGAGGGTACACCGGGGAGCTGTTTTTT
TRBV9	TRBJ2-1	.	.	CASSFGGNEQFF	TGTGCCAGCAGCTTTGGAGGGAATGAGCAGTTCTTC
TRBV9	TRBJ1-1	.	.	CASSFQGSEAFF	TGTGCCAGCAGCTTTCAGGGGTCGGAAGCTTTCTTT
TRBV5-1	TRBJ2-1	TRBD1	.	CASSLAGTGGTEQFF	TGCGCCAGCAGCTTGGCCGGGACAGGGGGAACTGAGCAGTTCTTC
TRBV16	TRBJ1-3	.	.	CASSSVGQGATRGNTIYF	TGTGCCAGCAGCTCGGTGGGGCAGGGCGCCACGAGAGGAAACACCATATATTTT
TRBV19	TRBJ1-5	.	.	CASSSLGPSQPQHF	TGTGCCAGTAGTTCGCTGGGACCCTCTCAGCCCCAGCATTTT
TRBV11-2	TRBJ2-2	.	once	CASSSGTGELFF	TGTGCCAGCAGCTCAGGCACCGGGGAGCTGTTTTTT
TRBV20-1	TRBJ2-7	.	.	CSLLQGYEQYF	TGCAGCCTCTTACAGGGCTACGAGCAGTACTTC
TRBV6-5	TRBJ2-4	.	.	CASSQGVAKNIQYF	TGTGCCAGCAGCCAAGGGGTAGCCAAAAACATTCAGTACTTC
TRBV9	TRBJ2-3	.	.	CASSVVGPTDTQYF	TGTGCCAGCAGCGTAGTAGGGCCCACAGATACGCAGTATTTT
TRBV10-1	TRBJ1-5	.	.	CASSGQSGQPQHF	TGCGCCAGCAGTGGCCAGTCCGGTCAGCCCCAGCATTTT
TRBV5-4	TRBJ2-1	.	.	CASSSTYNEQFF	TGTGCCAGCAGCTCAACCTACAATGAGCAGTTCTTC
TRBV11-2	TRBJ2-3	.	.	CASSWGRVGEDTQYF	TGTGCCAGCAGCTGGGGACGGGTGGGGGAAGATACGCAGTATTTT
TRBV23-1	TRBJ2-3	.	once	CASSHRGPDTQYF	TGCGCCAGCAGTCACCGAGGCCCAGATACGCAGTATTTT
TRBV7-3	TRBJ2-7	.	.	CASKSSGDSYEQYF	TGTGCCAGCAAGTCGTCCGGGGACTCCTACGAGCAGTACTTC
TRBV7-9	TRBJ1-2	.	.	CASSLGGMGYTF	TGTGCCAGCAGCTTGGGGGGCATGGGCTACACCTTC
TRBV5-4	TRBJ2-7	TRBD1	.	CASSLPGQGFYEQYF	TGTGCCAGCAGCTTGCCGGGACAGGGGTTTTACGAGCAGTACTTC
TRBV6-5	TRBJ2-7	.	.	CASSYSRPGELYEQYF	TGTGCCAGCAGTTACTCACGCCCAGGAGAACTGTACGAGCAGTACTTC
TRBV5-1	TRBJ1-1	.	.	CASSLAADEAFF	TGCGCCAGCAGCTTAGCGGCGGATGAAGCTTTCTTT
TRBV3-1/TRBV3-2	TRBJ1-1	.	.	CASRARSFTEAFF	TGTGCCAGTCGAGCTAGATCTTTCACTGAAGCTTTCTTT
TRBV30	TRBJ1-5	.	.	CAWSVQTPRSPQHF	TGTGCCTGGAGTGTACAGACCCCGAGGTCCCCCCAGCATTTT
TRBV6-5	TRBJ2-1	.	.	CASRHWGTPPTEQFF	TGTGCCAGCAGACATTGGGGGACCCCGCCCACTGAGCAGTTCTTC
TRBV18	TRBJ2-1	TRBD2	.	CASSPQLAGRGNEQFF	TGTGCCAGCTCACCCCAACTAGCGGGTAGGGGCAATGAGCAGTTCTTC